One sample yielded the 17 T cell receptor beta chains listed below, sequenced in a study of cytomegalovirus exposure and HLA in healthy donors. The PCR had 60 Vbeta and 13 Jbeta primers. Produced via immunoSEQ multiplex PCR; TCRdb's table is partial and in-frame only. The sample carries tens of thousands of clones, 65% to 75% recorded once. Sequencing used PBMCs. The source of these receptors is a man aged 55-75 years in good health and CMV-seronegative.

This clone was observed a few times. This sequence joins TRBV15 and TRBJ2-7, with 7 bases matching TRBD2. J gave up 2 bases and V 3 bases, and 7 bases lay outside the gene matches. The CDR3 has 15 amino acids. CDR1 and CDR2 (germline): LNHNV, YYDKDF (reference sequence). The CDR3 loop is CATSSSAGVPYEQYF. The CDR3 nucleotides are TGTGCCACCAGCAGCTCGGCGGGGGTTCCCTACGAGCAGTACTTC.

This sequence joins TRBV6-4 and TRBJ2-2, with D uncertain. The V end lost 9 bases, the J end lost 9 bases, and 8 bases lay between the germline ends. From germline, CDR1 is MRHNA and CDR2 SNTAGT. This CDR3 is built from 10 residues. CDR3 DNA: TGTGCCAGGCGGAGAAGGGAGCTGTTTTTT. Translated, it gives CARRRRELFF.

The V call is TRBV5-1, the J call TRBJ2-3, with 14 bases lining up with TRBD2. CDR3 size: 18 residues. Germline loops: CDR1 SGHRS, CDR2 YFSETQ. J was trimmed by 0 bases and V by 3 bases; bases with no gene match: 6. The CDR3 region has the DNA TGCGCCAGCAGCTACGCGGGACTAGCGGGGGTTAGCACAGATACGCAGTATTTT. Amino acids: CASSYAGLAGVSTDTQYF.

The chain is built from TRBV2 and TRBJ2-7; D unresolved. The CDR3 spans 10 residues. Germline V gives CDR1 SNHLY, CDR2 FYNNEI. V was clipped by 7 bases and J by 3 bases, with 4 bases between them. The CDR3 loop reads CASTGYEQYF. The CDR3 DNA is TGTGCCAGCACAGGCTACGAGCAGTACTTC.

In its sample, this clone was seen many times. The chain uses TRBV4-2 and TRBJ2-7; 8 bases align to TRBD2. The V segment lost 0 bases and the J segment 2 bases; nucleotides outside the gene matches: 3. The germline V gene has CDR1 LGHNA and CDR2 YNFKEQ. The CDR3 spans 15 residues. CDR3 region: CASSQDLGGAYEQYF. CDR3 sequence (DNA): TGTGCCAGCAGCCAAGATCTCGGGGGGGCCTACGAGCAGTACTTC.

In its sample, this clone was seen a few times. The chain uses TRBV9 and TRBJ1-1; 7 bases align to TRBD1. The CDR3 covers 16 residues. CDR1 and CDR2 from the germline V gene are SGDLS and YYNGEE. V lost 0 bases to trimming and J lost 1 base; unmatched junction nucleotides: 6. CDR3 sequence reads: CASSVGPGGGNTEAFF. The CDR3 nucleotides are TGTGCCAGCAGCGTAGGACCAGGGGGTGGGAACACTGAAGCTTTCTTT. The whole variable domain, remainder taken from reference TRBV9 and TRBJ1-1, is DSGVTQTPKHLITATGQRVTLRCSPRSGDLSVYWYQQSLDQGLQFLIQYYNGEERAKGNILERFSAQQFPDLHSELNLSSLELGDSALYFCASSVGPGGGNTEAFFGQGTRLTVV.

The rearrangement uses TRBV6-1 and TRBJ2-7; TRBD1 matches at 7 bases. This CDR3 is 13 amino acids long. The germline V gene has CDR1 MNHNS and CDR2 SASEGT. The V and J ends lost 4 bases and 5 bases, in that order; junction bases with no gene match: 5. The CDR3, as DNA: TGTGCCAGCAGTGCAACGACAGGGAACGAGCAGTACTTC. Encoded protein: CASSATTGNEQYF.

The rearrangement uses TRBV30 and TRBJ2-1, with TRBD2 identical over 10 bases. Germline V lookup: CDR1 GTSNPN, CDR2 SVGIG (reference sequence). The length of the CDR3 is 14 residues. The V gene end was trimmed by 3 bases and the J gene end by 7 bases; junction bases not matched to a gene: 6. The CDR3 DNA follows: TGTGCCTGGAGAGGAGCGGGGGGGTATAATGAGCAGTTCTTC. This sequence encodes CAWRGAGGYNEQFF.

The chain has TRBV4-1 and TRBJ2-3; the D is unclear. In germline, CDR1 is MGHRA, CDR2 YSYEKL. The CDR3 sequence is 13 residues long. V lost 3 bases and J 6 bases, leaving 10 bases between the germline ends. The CDR3 spells CASSQGSDDTQYF. For the CDR3, the DNA is TGCGCCAGCAGCCAGGGCTCCGACGATACGCAGTATTTT.

The chain has TRBV19 and TRBJ1-1, with D possibly matching TRBD1 (6 bases). Germline V CDR1 and CDR2: LNHDA, SQIVND (reference sequence). CDR3 size: 15 residues. Trimming took 3 bases from V and 4 from J, leaving 15 bases between them. The CDR3 DNA reads as TGTGCCAGTAGTATCCGGCAGGGGATGAGCACTGAAGCTTTCTTT. As protein: CASSIRQGMSTEAFF.

In this sample, this clone turned up a few times. The chain is built from TRBV6-5 and TRBJ2-7; no firm D call. The CDR3 loop spans 15 amino acids. CDR1 and CDR2 (germline): MNHEY, SVGAGI. V lost 10 bases, J lost 6 bases, and 25 bases lay in between. In DNA form, the CDR3 reads TGTGCCACCATGGCACAACCTAGAGGCGTGGGCGAGCAGTACTTC. Protein sequence: CATMAQPRGVGEQYF.

V and J are TRBV5-8 and TRBJ2-5; D is unclear. This CDR3 is 14 amino acids long. The germline gives CDR1 SGHTS, CDR2 YDEGEE. V was cut by 3 bases and J by 5 bases, with 14 bases left in between. CDR3 sequence reads: CASSSVLIGETQYF. In DNA form, the CDR3 reads TGTGCCAGCAGCTCGGTACTAATCGGGGAGACCCAGTACTTC.

This clone was seen a single time. Germline is not matched at one junction end, which may reflect a read error. Other DNA sequences in the sample encode the same CDR3. The rearrangement joins TRBV7-9 to TRBJ1-6, with no clear D. This CDR3 has 14 residues. Germline-derived CDR1 and CDR2 are SEHNR and FQNEAQ (reference sequence). The CDR3 region is CASGEASYNSPLHF. CDR3 coding DNA: TGTGCCAGCGGGGAGGCGTCCTATAATTCCCCCCTCCACTTT. Combining the CDR3 with reference TRBV7-9 and TRBJ1-6 gives the whole variable domain DTGVSQNPRHKITKRGQNVTFRCDPISEHNRLYWYRQTLGQGPEFLTYFQNEAQLEKSRLLSDRFSAERPKGSFSTLEIQRTEQGDSAMYLCASGEASYNSPLHFGNGTRLTVT.

This chain joins TRBV5-5 and TRBJ2-7, with D perhaps TRBD2 (6 bases). Germline loops: CDR1 SGHKS, CDR2 YYEKEE (reference sequence). V was cut by 3 bases and J by 3 bases, with 10 bases left in between. The CDR3 is made up of 13 amino acids. The DNA of the CDR3 is TGTGCCAGCAGCTATCAGGGAGGCTACGAGCAGTACTTC. It codes for CASSYQGGYEQYF.

The DNA for the CDR3 is TGTGCCAGCAGCTTAATTAACAGCCTGGGTGGCTACACCTTC. Translated, it gives CASSLINSLGGYTF. The chain joins TRBV11-2 to TRBJ1-2; D is uncertain. The CDR3 runs to 14 residues. Germline-derived CDR1 and CDR2 are SGHAT and FQNNGV. The V and J ends lost 2 bases and 7 bases respectively, with 14 bases between them.

The chain employs TRBV19 and TRBJ1-1; TRBD1 is a possible D gene (6 bases). CDR1 is LNHDA, CDR2 SQIVND, per germline (reference sequence). The CDR3 runs to 14 residues. V was trimmed by 6 bases and J by 1 base, leaving 12 bases between them. The CDR3 is CASSAGVGNTEAFF. CDR3 sequence (DNA): TGTGCCAGTAGCGCAGGGGTTGGGAACACTGAAGCTTTCTTT.

This clone has a handful of counts. One junction end disagrees with the germline gene, perhaps due to a read error. The V and J genes are TRBV7-9 and TRBJ1-1; no reliable D call. Germline V lookup: CDR1 SEHNR, CDR2 FQNEAQ (reference sequence). The CDR3 totals 15 residues. CDR3 sequence: CSSSSQKGAGTEAFF. CDR3 DNA: TGTTCCAGCAGCTCCCAAAAAGGAGCGGGGACTGAAGCTTTCTTT.